The T cell receptor (beta chain) described here comes from a study of brain metastases from non-small cell lung cancer. The CDR3 extends over 13 amino acids. V lost 0 bases and J lost 2, with 5 bases in between. Germline V gene data show CDR1 as MNHNY and CDR2 as SVGAGI (reference sequence). Profiled with immunoSEQ multiplex PCR; TCRdb holds only in-frame clones, not every one. The repertoire holds thousands of clones, with approximately 84% as singletons. Sequencing input: tissue from a brain metastasis. The clonotype originates from a donor at least 40 years old with non-small cell lung cancer. The J gene is TRBJ2-7, the V gene TRBV6-6; the D gene could be TRBD1 or TRBD2 (5 bases each). Written as DNA, the CDR3 is TGTGCCAGCAGTTACTCGGGGGCCTACGAGCAGTACTTC. Protein: CASSYSGAYEQYF.